The following is a TCR beta chain sequence with its context. It was CD45RO-negative cells, positively selected for CCR7, that made up naive CD8 cells, with terminally differentiated effector memory CD45RA+ cells excluded. The data were produced by immunoSEQ multiplex PCR, yet TCRdb's version contains in-frame clones alone and is incomplete. The data show around 640,000 clones, approximately 96% seen once. This specimen belongs to a study of shared clonotypes between healthy human individuals. J was trimmed by 10 bases and V by 3 bases; bases with no gene match: 8. Germline V gene data show CDR1 as SGDLS and CDR2 as YYNGEE. This CDR3 spans 14 amino acids.

Source material: naive CD8+ T cells sorted from blood. This receptor was obtained from a woman in her 30s in good health. The J gene is TRBJ2-3, the V gene TRBV9; 10 bases map to TRBD2. DNA of the CDR3: TGTGCCAGCAGCGAGACTAGCGGGTCAGAGTCGCAGTATTTT. Amino acid sequence: CASSETSGSESQYF. The full variable domain, rest sourced from reference TRBV9 and TRBJ2-3, is DSGVTQTPKHLITATGQRVTLRCSPRSGDLSVYWYQQSLDQGLQFLIQYYNGEERAKGNILERFSAQQFPDLHSELNLSSLELGDSALYFCASSETSGSESQYFGPGTRLTVL.